This T cell receptor (beta chain) was captured by sequencing in a study of Graves' ophthalmopathy and Graves' hyperthyroidism. Broader study findings: Blood also carried most expanded thyroid clonotypes exceeding 0.001 frequency.

Stable hyperthyroidism was defined by absence of ophthalmopathy within 18 months of follow-up. This clonotype was detected ten times or more. Its antigen is as yet unknown. Amplifying from RNA transcripts, the study obtained TCR beta CDR3 regions. The workflow started with a first-round RT-PCR run with HTBI primers and then moved on to a second-round multiplex PCR. MiXCR was run by TCRdb on the multiplex PCR reads, yielding one entry per CDR3 protein. The sample includes some 380,000 distinct CDR3 sequences, approximately 15% seen only once; the top ten take approximately 7%. This CDR3 has 13 residues. Germline V gene lookup returns CDR1 SGHAT and CDR2 FQNNGV. The V end lost 4 bases, the J end lost 3 bases, and 9 bases lay between the germline ends.

This sequence joins TRBV11-2 and TRBJ1-2; D uncertain. The sequence derives from a woman under 30 with stable Graves' hyperthyroidism. The material sequenced was peripheral blood. The CDR3 here is CASSSTADYGYTF. CDR3 coding DNA: TGTGCCAGCAGCTCTACGGCAGACTATGGCTACACCTTC.